The sequence of this T cell receptor beta chain was determined in a study of blood T cell repertoires in COVID-19. Background on the study: Some COVID-19 samples were acute and others convalescent; all came from the United States, Italy and Spain.

In the authors' methods: Reference gene primers were amplified, and this amplification served to estimate nucleated cell counts. Using immunoSEQ multiplex PCR, the repertoire was profiled, and TCRdb retains in-frame clones only, with some absent. V, J and clone size derive from that table, while D and trimming were established from the DNA sequence. This sample yields 120,000 or so clones, of which around 64% are seen a single time; more than 0.8% belongs to the top ten. V was clipped by 10 bases and J by 0 bases, with 13 bases between them. This CDR3 contains 15 residues. Looked up from germline, CDR1 is LNHDA and CDR2 is SQIVND (reference sequence).

Input material: peripheral blood. The chain has TRBV19 and TRBJ2-6, with D possibly matching TRBD1 (6 bases). This TCR was recovered from a human donor with acute or convalescent COVID-19. The donor label of this sample is uncertain. The CDR3 is CATNRAISGANVLTF. The CDR3 region has the DNA TGTGCCACCAACAGGGCCATCTCTGGGGCCAACGTCCTGACTTTC.